These T cell receptor beta chains were read from a single sample in a study of T-cell memory formation after mild COVID-19. MiXCR, applied by TCRdb to the 5' RACE reads, yields one record per CDR3 protein. Of around 530,000 distinct CDR3 sequences listed, less than 25% are singletons. The sample comprised PBMCs or a T cell subset sorted from them (not recorded which). These receptors all come from an adult woman who had mild COVID-19 (a few samples of this study predate the infection). Cell type and time point are not known. CDR3s include the opening cysteine and the closing phenylalanine or tryptophan. Fields, in order: D gene, V gene, J gene, clone size, CDR3 protein, CDR3 DNA. The D gene is left open where the match is weak. Clone size is given for some rows only: seen once, a few or many times, or a class if the clone is expanded.

d_call: TRBD2
v_call: TRBV11-2
j_call: TRBJ2-3
clone_size: many
cdr3_aa: CASSLDAGGGTDTQYF
cdr3_nt: TGTGCCAGCAGCTTAGATGCGGGGGGGGGCACAGATACGCAGTATTTT

d_call: TRBD2
v_call: TRBV7-2
j_call: TRBJ2-7
clone_size: few
cdr3_aa: CASSIKAGSYEQYF
cdr3_nt: TGTGCCAGCAGCATCAAAGCGGGATCCTACGAGCAGTACTTC

d_call: TRBD1
v_call: TRBV4-1
j_call: TRBJ1-2
clone_size: few
cdr3_aa: CASSQAPGQGYGYTF
cdr3_nt: TGCGCCAGCAGCCAGGCCCCGGGACAGGGTTATGGCTACACCTTC

d_call: .
v_call: TRBV11-3
j_call: TRBJ2-7
clone_size: .
cdr3_aa: CASSSRAGPTYEQYF
cdr3_nt: TGTGCCAGCAGCTCACGCGCAGGGCCAACCTACGAGCAGTACTTC

d_call: .
v_call: TRBV4-1
j_call: TRBJ1-2
clone_size: few
cdr3_aa: CASSQETWQRGNYGYTF
cdr3_nt: TGCGCCAGCAGCCAAGAGACATGGCAGCGCGGAAACTATGGCTACACCTTC

d_call: .
v_call: TRBV24-1
j_call: TRBJ2-3
clone_size: few
cdr3_aa: CATSDPDPSSTDTQYF
cdr3_nt: TGTGCCACCAGTGATCCGGACCCGTCTAGCACAGATACGCAGTATTTT

d_call: TRBD2
v_call: TRBV7-3
j_call: TRBJ2-1
clone_size: few
cdr3_aa: CASSLIAGLAGGNEQFF
cdr3_nt: TGTGCCAGCAGCTTGATCGCCGGACTAGCGGGAGGGAATGAGCAGTTCTTC

d_call: TRBD2
v_call: TRBV9
j_call: TRBJ2-3
clone_size: .
cdr3_aa: CASSVGTSGRADTQYF
cdr3_nt: TGTGCCAGCAGCGTCGGGACTAGCGGGAGAGCAGATACGCAGTATTTT

d_call: .
v_call: TRBV5-1
j_call: TRBJ2-1
clone_size: .
cdr3_aa: CASSLGLVENEQFF
cdr3_nt: TGCGCCAGCAGCTTGGGACTAGTCGAGAATGAGCAGTTCTTC

d_call: TRBD1
v_call: TRBV5-4
j_call: TRBJ1-1
clone_size: .
cdr3_aa: CASSPTRGRTEAFF
cdr3_nt: TGTGCCAGCAGCCCGACCAGGGGGCGGACTGAAGCTTTCTTT

d_call: .
v_call: TRBV14
j_call: TRBJ1-1
clone_size: few
cdr3_aa: CASSQVPTGGEAFF
cdr3_nt: TGTGCCAGCAGCCAAGTTCCCACCGGCGGTGAAGCTTTCTTT

d_call: TRBD2
v_call: TRBV18
j_call: TRBJ2-1
clone_size: .
cdr3_aa: CASSPGLAGFYNEQFF
cdr3_nt: TGTGCCAGCTCACCGGGACTAGCGGGGTTTTACAATGAGCAGTTCTTC

d_call: .
v_call: TRBV5-1
j_call: TRBJ1-1
clone_size: .
cdr3_aa: CASSPDGSNTRTEAFF
cdr3_nt: TGCGCCAGCAGCCCCGACGGGTCGAACACGCGGACTGAAGCTTTCTTT

d_call: TRBD2
v_call: TRBV11-3
j_call: TRBJ2-1
clone_size: .
cdr3_aa: CASSPDTLRGRDYNEQFF
cdr3_nt: TGTGCCAGCAGTCCCGATACCCTCCGGGGGAGGGACTATAATGAGCAGTTCTTC

d_call: TRBD1
v_call: TRBV4-3
j_call: TRBJ2-6
clone_size: many
cdr3_aa: CASSPGSGGSSGANVLTF
cdr3_nt: TGCGCCAGCAGCCCCGGCTCAGGGGGAAGCTCTGGGGCCAACGTCCTGACTTTC

d_call: .
v_call: TRBV7-8
j_call: TRBJ2-6
clone_size: .
cdr3_aa: CASSQIPGANVLTF
cdr3_nt: TGTGCCAGCAGCCAGATTCCTGGGGCCAACGTCCTGACTTTC

d_call: TRBD1
v_call: TRBV5-1
j_call: TRBJ1-6
clone_size: .
cdr3_aa: CASSSGQGRSYNSPLHF
cdr3_nt: TGCGCCAGCAGCTCCGGACAGGGACGGTCCTATAATTCACCCCTCCACTTT

d_call: .
v_call: TRBV7-8
j_call: TRBJ1-5
clone_size: .
cdr3_aa: CASSLSWQSNQPQHF
cdr3_nt: TGTGCCAGCAGCTTAAGTTGGCAGAGCAATCAGCCCCAGCATTTT

d_call: .
v_call: TRBV5-1
j_call: TRBJ2-7
clone_size: few
cdr3_aa: CASSTGTGNYEQYF
cdr3_nt: TGCGCCAGCAGCACCGGGACGGGGAACTACGAGCAGTACTTC

d_call: TRBD1
v_call: TRBV5-1
j_call: TRBJ1-2
clone_size: .
cdr3_aa: CASSTPPGQEVSYGGYTF
cdr3_nt: TGCGCCAGCAGCACACCTCCGGGACAGGAGGTCTCTTATGGTGGCTACACCTTC

d_call: .
v_call: TRBV5-1
j_call: TRBJ2-3
clone_size: .
cdr3_aa: CASELVGAQPLRTDTQYF
cdr3_nt: TGCGCCAGCGAGTTAGTCGGGGCGCAACCCCTGCGCACAGATACGCAGTATTTT

d_call: TRBD1
v_call: TRBV5-5
j_call: TRBJ1-1
clone_size: .
cdr3_aa: CASSVTGAAGAFF
cdr3_nt: TGTGCCAGCAGCGTGACAGGGGCGGCCGGAGCTTTCTTT

d_call: .
v_call: TRBV18
j_call: TRBJ2-7
clone_size: .
cdr3_aa: CASSPRVGDEQYF
cdr3_nt: TGTGCCAGCTCACCACGGGTCGGGGACGAGCAGTACTTC

d_call: TRBD2
v_call: TRBV6-5
j_call: TRBJ2-5
clone_size: .
cdr3_aa: CASSSGAGYSETQYF
cdr3_nt: TGTGCCAGCAGTAGCGGGGCCGGTTATTCGGAGACCCAGTACTTC

d_call: .
v_call: TRBV7-2
j_call: TRBJ2-4
clone_size: .
cdr3_aa: CASSLTGPKAKNIQYF
cdr3_nt: TGTGCCAGCAGCTTAACAGGGCCTAAAGCCAAAAACATTCAGTACTTC

d_call: .
v_call: TRBV5-6
j_call: TRBJ1-1
clone_size: once
cdr3_aa: CASSLTSTEAFF
cdr3_nt: TGTGCCAGCAGCTTGACTTCGACCGAAGCTTTCTTT

d_call: .
v_call: TRBV20-1
j_call: TRBJ1-2
clone_size: once
cdr3_aa: CSASTGNYGYTF
cdr3_nt: TGCAGTGCTTCGACAGGAAACTATGGCTACACCTTC

d_call: TRBD2
v_call: TRBV2
j_call: TRBJ2-5
clone_size: .
cdr3_aa: CASSGTSQLGETQYF
cdr3_nt: TGTGCCAGCAGTGGGACTAGCCAGCTCGGGGAGACCCAGTACTTC